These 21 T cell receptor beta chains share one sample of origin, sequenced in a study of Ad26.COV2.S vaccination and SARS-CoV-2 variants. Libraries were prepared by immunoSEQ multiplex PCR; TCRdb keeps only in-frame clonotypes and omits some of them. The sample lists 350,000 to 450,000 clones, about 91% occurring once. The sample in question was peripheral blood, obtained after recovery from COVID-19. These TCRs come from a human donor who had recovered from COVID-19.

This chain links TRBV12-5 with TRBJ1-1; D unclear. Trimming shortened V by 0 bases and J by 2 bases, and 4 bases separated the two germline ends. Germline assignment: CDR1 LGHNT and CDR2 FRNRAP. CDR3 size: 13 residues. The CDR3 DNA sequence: TGTGCTAGTGGTTTGGTCCGAAACACTGAAGCTTTCTTT. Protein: CASGLVRNTEAFF.

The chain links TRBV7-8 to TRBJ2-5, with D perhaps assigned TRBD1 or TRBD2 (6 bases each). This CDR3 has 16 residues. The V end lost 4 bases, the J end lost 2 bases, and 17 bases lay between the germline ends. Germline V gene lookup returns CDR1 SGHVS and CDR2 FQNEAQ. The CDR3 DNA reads TGTGCCAGCAGCTCCGAGGGGGGCGGGGCGCAAGAGACCCAGTACTTC. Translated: CASSSEGGGAQETQYF. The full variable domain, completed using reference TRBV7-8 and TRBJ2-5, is GAGVSQSPRYKVAKRGQDVALRCDPISGHVSLFWYQQALGQGPEFLTYFQNEAQLDKSGLPSDRFFAERPEGSVSTLKIQRTQQEDSAVYLCASSSEGGGAQETQYFGPGTRLLVL.

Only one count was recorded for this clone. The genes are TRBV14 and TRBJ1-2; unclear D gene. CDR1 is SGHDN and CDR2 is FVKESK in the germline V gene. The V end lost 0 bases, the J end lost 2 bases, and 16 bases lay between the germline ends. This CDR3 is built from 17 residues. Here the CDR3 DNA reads TGTGCCAGCAGCCAAGATCATTCAGCACAACAAAACTATGGCTACACCTTC. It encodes CASSQDHSAQQNYGYTF.

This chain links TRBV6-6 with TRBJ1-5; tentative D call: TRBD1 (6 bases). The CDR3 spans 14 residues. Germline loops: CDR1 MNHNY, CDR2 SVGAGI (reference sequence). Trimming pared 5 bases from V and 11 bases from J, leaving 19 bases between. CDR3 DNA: TGTGCCAGCAGTAGGGAACAGGGTCAATGGGCCCAGCATTTT. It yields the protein CASSREQGQWAQHF.

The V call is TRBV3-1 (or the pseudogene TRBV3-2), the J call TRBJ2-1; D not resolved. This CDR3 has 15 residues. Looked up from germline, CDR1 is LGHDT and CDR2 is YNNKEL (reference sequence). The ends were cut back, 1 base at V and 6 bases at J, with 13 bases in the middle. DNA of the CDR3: TGTGCCAGCAGCCAAGGGCCATTGTTCACCAATGAGCAGTTCTTC. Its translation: CASSQGPLFTNEQFF.

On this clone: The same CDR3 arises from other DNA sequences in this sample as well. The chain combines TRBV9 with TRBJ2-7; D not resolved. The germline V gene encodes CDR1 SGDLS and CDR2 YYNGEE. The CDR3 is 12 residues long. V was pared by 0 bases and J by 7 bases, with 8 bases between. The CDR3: CASSVVQGEQYF. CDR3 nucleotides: TGTGCCAGCAGCGTAGTTCAAGGAGAGCAGTACTTC.

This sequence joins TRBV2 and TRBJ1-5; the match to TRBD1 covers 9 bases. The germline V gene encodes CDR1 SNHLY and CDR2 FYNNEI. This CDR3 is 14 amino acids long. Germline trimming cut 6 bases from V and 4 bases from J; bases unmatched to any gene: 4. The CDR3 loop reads CASRADRGNQPQHF. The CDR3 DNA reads TGTGCCAGCAGAGCGGACAGGGGAAATCAGCCCCAGCATTTT.

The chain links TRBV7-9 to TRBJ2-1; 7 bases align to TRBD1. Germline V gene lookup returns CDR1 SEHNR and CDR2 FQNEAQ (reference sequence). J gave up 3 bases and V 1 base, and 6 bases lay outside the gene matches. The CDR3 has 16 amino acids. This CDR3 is CASSLEARGFYNEQFF. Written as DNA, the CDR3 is TGTGCCAGCAGCTTAGAGGCCAGGGGGTTCTACAATGAGCAGTTCTTC. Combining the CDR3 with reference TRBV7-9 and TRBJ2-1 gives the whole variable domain DTGVSQNPRHKITKRGQNVTFRCDPISEHNRLYWYRQTLGQGPEFLTYFQNEAQLEKSRLLSDRFSAERPKGSFSTLEIQRTEQGDSAMYLCASSLEARGFYNEQFFGPGTRLTVL.

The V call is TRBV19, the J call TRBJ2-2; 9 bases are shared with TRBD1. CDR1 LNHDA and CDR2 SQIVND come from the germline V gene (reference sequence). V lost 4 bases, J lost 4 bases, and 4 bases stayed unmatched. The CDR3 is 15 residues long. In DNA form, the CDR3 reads TGTGCCAGTAGTAAGGGACAGGGTCCCACCGGGGAGCTGTTTTTT. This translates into CASSKGQGPTGELFF.

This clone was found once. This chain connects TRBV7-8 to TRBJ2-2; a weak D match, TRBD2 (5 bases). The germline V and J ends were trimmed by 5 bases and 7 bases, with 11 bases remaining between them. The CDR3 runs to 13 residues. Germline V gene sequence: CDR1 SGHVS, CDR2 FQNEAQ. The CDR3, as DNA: TGTGCCAGCAGCCCTAAGGACTTCGGGGAGCTGTTTTTT. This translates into CASSPKDFGELFF.

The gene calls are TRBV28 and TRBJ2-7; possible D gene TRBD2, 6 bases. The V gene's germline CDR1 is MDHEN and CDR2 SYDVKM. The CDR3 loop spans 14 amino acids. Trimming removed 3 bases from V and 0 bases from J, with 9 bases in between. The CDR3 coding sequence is TGTGCCAGCAGTTTCGTCGGGGGCTCCTACGAGCAGTACTTC. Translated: CASSFVGGSYEQYF.

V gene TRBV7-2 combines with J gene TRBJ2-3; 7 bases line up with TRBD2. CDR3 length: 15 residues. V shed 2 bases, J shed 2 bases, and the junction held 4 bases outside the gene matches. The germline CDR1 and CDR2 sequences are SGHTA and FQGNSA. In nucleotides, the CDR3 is TGTGCCAGCAGCTTATGGGGGGGAGTCACAGATACGCAGTATTTT. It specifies CASSLWGGVTDTQYF. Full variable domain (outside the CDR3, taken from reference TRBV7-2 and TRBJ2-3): GAGVSQSPSNKVTEKGKDVELRCDPISGHTALYWYRQSLGQGLEFLIYFQGNSAPDKSGLPSDRFSAERTGGSVSTLTIQRTQQEDSAVYLCASSLWGGVTDTQYFGPGTRLTVL.

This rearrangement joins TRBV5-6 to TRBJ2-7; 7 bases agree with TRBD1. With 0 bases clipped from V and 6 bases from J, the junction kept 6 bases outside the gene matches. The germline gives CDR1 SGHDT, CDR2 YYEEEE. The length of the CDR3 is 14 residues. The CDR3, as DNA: TGTGCCAGCAGCTTGGTACAGGGGATATTCGAGCAGTACTTC. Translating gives CASSLVQGIFEQYF.

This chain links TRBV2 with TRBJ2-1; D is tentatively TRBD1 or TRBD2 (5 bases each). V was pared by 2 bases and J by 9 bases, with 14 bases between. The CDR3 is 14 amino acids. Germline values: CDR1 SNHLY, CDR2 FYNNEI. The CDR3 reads CASSEWGPSSEQFF. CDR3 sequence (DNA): TGTGCCAGCAGTGAATGGGGACCGAGTTCTGAGCAGTTCTTC. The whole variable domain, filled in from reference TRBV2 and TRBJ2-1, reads EPEVTQTPSHQVTQMGQEVILRCVPISNHLYFYWYRQILGQKVEFLVSFYNNEISEKSEIFDDQFSVERPDGSNFTLKIRSTKLEDSAMYFCASSEWGPSSEQFFGPGTRLTVL.

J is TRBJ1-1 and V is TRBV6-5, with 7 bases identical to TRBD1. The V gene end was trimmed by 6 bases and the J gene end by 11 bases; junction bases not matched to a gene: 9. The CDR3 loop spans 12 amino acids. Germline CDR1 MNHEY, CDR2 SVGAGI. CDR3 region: CASRGSDRIAFF. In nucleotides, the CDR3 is TGTGCCAGCAGGGGATCGGACAGGATCGCTTTCTTT.

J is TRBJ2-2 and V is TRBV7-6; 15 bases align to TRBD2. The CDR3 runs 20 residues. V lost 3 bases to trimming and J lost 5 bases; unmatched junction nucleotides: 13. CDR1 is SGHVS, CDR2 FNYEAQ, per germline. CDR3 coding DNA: TGTGCCAGCAGCTTCCGGTGGGGACTAGCGGGGGGCCCGAGGACCGGGGAGCTGTTTTTT. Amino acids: CASSFRWGLAGGPRTGELFF.

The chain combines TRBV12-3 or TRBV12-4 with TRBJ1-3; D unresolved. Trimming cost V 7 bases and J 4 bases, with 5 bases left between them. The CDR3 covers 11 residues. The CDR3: CASMTGNTIYF. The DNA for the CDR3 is TGTGCCAGCATGACGGGAAACACCATATATTTT.

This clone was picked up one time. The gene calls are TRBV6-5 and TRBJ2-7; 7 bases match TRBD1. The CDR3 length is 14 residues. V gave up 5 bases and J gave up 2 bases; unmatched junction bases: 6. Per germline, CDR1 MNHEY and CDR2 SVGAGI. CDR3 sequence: CASSRGQATYEQYF. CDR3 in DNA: TGTGCCAGCAGTCGAGGACAGGCTACCTACGAGCAGTACTTC.

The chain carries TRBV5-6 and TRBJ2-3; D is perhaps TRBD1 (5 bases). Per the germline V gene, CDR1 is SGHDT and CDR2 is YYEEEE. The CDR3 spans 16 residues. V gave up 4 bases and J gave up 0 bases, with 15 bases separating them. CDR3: CASSIKTVPSTDTQYF. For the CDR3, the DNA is TGTGCCAGCAGCATCAAGACAGTCCCTAGCACAGATACGCAGTATTTT.

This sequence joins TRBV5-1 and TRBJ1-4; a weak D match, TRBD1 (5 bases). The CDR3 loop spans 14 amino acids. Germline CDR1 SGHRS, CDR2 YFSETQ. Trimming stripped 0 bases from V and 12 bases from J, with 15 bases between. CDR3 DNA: TGCGCCAGCAGCTTGGTCGGGGGAAGGGGAGAACTGTTTTTT. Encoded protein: CASSLVGGRGELFF.

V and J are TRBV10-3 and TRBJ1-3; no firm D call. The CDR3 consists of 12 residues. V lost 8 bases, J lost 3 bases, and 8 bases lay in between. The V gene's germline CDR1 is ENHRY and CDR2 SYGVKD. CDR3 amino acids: CAIPTVGNTIYF. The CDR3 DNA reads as TGTGCCATCCCAACCGTTGGAAACACCATATATTTT.